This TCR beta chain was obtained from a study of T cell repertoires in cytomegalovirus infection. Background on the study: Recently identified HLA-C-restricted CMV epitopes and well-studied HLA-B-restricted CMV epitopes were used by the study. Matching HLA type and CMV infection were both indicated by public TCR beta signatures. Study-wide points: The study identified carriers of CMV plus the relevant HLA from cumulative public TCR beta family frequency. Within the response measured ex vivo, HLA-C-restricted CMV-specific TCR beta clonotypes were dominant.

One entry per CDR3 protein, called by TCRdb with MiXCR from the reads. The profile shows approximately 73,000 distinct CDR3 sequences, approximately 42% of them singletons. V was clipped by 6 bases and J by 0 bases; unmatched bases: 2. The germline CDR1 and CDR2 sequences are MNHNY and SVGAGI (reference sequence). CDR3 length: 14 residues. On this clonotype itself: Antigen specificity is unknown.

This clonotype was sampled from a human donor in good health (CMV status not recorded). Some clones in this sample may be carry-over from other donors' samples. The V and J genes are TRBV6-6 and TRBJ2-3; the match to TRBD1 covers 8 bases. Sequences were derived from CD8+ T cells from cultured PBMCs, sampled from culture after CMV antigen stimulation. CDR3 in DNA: TGTGCCAGCAGAAGACAGGGGAGCACAGATACGCAGTATTTT. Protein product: CASRRQGSTDTQYF.